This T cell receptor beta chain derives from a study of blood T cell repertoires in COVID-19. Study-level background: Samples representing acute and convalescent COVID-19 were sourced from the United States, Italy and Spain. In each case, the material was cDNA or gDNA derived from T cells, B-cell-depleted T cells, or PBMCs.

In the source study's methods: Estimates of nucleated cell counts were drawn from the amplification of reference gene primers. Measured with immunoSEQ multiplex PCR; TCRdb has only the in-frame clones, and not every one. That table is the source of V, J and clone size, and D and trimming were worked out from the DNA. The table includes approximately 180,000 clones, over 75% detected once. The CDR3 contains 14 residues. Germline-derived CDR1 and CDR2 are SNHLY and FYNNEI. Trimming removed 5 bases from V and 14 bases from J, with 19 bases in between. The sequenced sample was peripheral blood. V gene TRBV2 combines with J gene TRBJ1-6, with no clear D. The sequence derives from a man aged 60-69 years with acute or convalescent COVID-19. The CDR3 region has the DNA TGTGCCAGCAGTCCCCGGGCCCGGGATGTGGCCCTCCACTTT. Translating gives CASSPRARDVALHF.